These 15 T cell receptor beta chains originate from one sample sequenced in a study of shared clonotypes between healthy human individuals. Produced via immunoSEQ multiplex PCR; TCRdb's table is partial and in-frame only. The repertoire holds millions of clones, roughly 94% seen once, with 0.13% in the top ten. Source material: naive CD4+ T cells sorted from blood. Subset specified: CD45RA+ positively selected. Receptors were obtained from a man between 18 and 35 years old in good health.

The chain links TRBV5-8 to TRBJ2-2; D remains ambiguous. Germline V gives CDR1 SGHTS, CDR2 YDEGEE. Trimming stripped 4 bases from V and 7 bases from J, with 5 bases between. There are 11 residues in the CDR3. CDR3 sequence reads: CASSPFGELFF. CDR3 nucleotide sequence: TGTGCCAGCAGCCCATTCGGGGAGCTGTTTTTT.

This clone was recorded only once. This chain uses TRBV6-5 with TRBJ2-7; TRBD1 aligns across 10 bases. With 6 bases clipped from V and 3 bases from J, the junction kept 8 bases outside the gene matches. Germline assignment: CDR1 MNHEY and CDR2 SVGAGI. The CDR3 length is 15 residues. The CDR3 loop reads CASRVTGGAFYEQYF. CDR3 nucleotide sequence: TGTGCCAGCAGGGTGACAGGGGGCGCTTTCTACGAGCAGTACTTC.

There are a few counts of this clone. V and J are TRBV28 and TRBJ1-5; possible D gene TRBD1, 6 bases. The germline V gene has CDR1 MDHEN and CDR2 SYDVKM. Trimming shortened V by 5 bases and J by 2 bases, and 13 bases separated the two germline ends. The CDR3 consists of 15 residues. The chain's CDR3 is CASSPGGNGNQPQHF. DNA for the CDR3: TGTGCCAGCAGTCCCGGGGGCAACGGCAATCAGCCCCAGCATTTT.

CDR3 residues: CASSAGDEKLFF. CDR3 coding DNA: TGCGCCAGCAGTGCAGGGGATGAAAAACTGTTTTTT. The J gene is TRBJ1-4, the V gene TRBV10-1; perhaps TRBD1 as D (6 bases). Germline CDR1 reads WNHNN; CDR2 reads SYGVQD (reference sequence). The CDR3 runs to 12 residues. V lost 4 bases, J lost 6 bases, and 6 bases lay in between.

In this sample, this clone turned up once. The chain carries TRBV4-1 and TRBJ2-4; 11 bases match TRBD2. This CDR3 region has 19 residues. V shed 0 bases and J 8 bases; nucleotides not matched to a gene: 15. Germline V gene lookup returns CDR1 MGHRA and CDR2 YSYEKL. The DNA for the CDR3 is TGCGCCAGCAGCCAAGATCTTGGGCTAGCGGGAGGTTTAACGGACATTCAGTACTTC. Translated, it gives CASSQDLGLAGGLTDIQYF.

The CDR3 loop is CASRWDRANTGELFF. CDR3 DNA: TGTGCCAGCAGGTGGGACAGGGCCAACACCGGGGAGCTGTTTTTT. V usage is TRBV27 and J usage is TRBJ2-2; TRBD1 aligns across 9 bases. Germline V gene data show CDR1 as MNHEY and CDR2 as SMNVEV (reference sequence). Germline trimming cut 6 bases from V and 2 bases from J; bases unmatched to any gene: 4. The CDR3 totals 15 residues.

The chain links TRBV10-3 to TRBJ2-7; D is ambiguous. CDR1 ENHRY and CDR2 SYGVKD come from the germline V gene. V dropped 3 bases and J dropped 0 bases, with 18 bases sitting between them. The CDR3 is made up of 17 amino acids. CDR3 amino acids: CAISDHFQDGSSYEQYF. The DNA for the CDR3 is TGTGCCATCAGTGATCACTTCCAGGACGGCAGCTCCTACGAGCAGTACTTC.

The chain joins TRBV6-5 to TRBJ1-6, with 9 bases identical to TRBD1. This CDR3 contains 14 residues. Germline trimming cut 6 bases from V and 9 bases from J; bases unmatched to any gene: 6. Germline V gene sequence: CDR1 MNHEY, CDR2 SVGAGI. CDR3 in DNA: TGTGCCAGCAGGACGGGACAGGGTGGTTCACCCCTCCACTTT. Translation: CASRTGQGGSPLHF.

This clone showed up just once. The rearrangement uses TRBV9 and TRBJ2-3, with D possibly being TRBD1 (6 bases). The ends were cut back, 4 bases at V and 2 bases at J, with 26 bases in the middle. The CDR3 is 19 residues long. Germline CDR1 and CDR2: SGDLS and YYNGEE. The CDR3 DNA follows: TGTGCCAGCAGCCCTTTCGACAGGAGCCATCCCTCGTACACAGATACGCAGTATTTT. It specifies CASSPFDRSHPSYTDTQYF. Combining the CDR3 with reference TRBV9 and TRBJ2-3 gives the whole variable domain DSGVTQTPKHLITATGQRVTLRCSPRSGDLSVYWYQQSLDQGLQFLIQYYNGEERAKGNILERFSAQQFPDLHSELNLSSLELGDSALYFCASSPFDRSHPSYTDTQYFGPGTRLTVL.

This clone has more than one count but fewer than ten. The chain is built from TRBV10-1 and TRBJ1-3, with 7 bases fitting TRBD1. V was pared by 1 base and J by 0 bases, with 3 bases of the junction left unmatched. The germline gives CDR1 WNHNN, CDR2 SYGVQD (reference sequence). This CDR3 is 16 amino acids long. The CDR3: CASSEFRQGSGNTIYF. The CDR3, as DNA: TGCGCCAGCAGTGAGTTCAGACAGGGCTCTGGAAACACCATATATTTT.

This clone was seen only once. V is TRBV21-1 and J is TRBJ2-3; TRBD2, the table's D call, was not compared with the DNA. TRBV21-1 is a pseudogene locus. This CDR3 contains 15 residues. This chain's CDR3 is CASSKGSRSTDTQYF. The CDR3 nucleotides read TGTGCCAGCAGCAAAGGAAGTAGAAGCACAGATACGCAGTATTTT.

The chain couples TRBV6-5 to TRBJ2-7; possibly TRBD1 for D (6 bases). Germline V lookup: CDR1 MNHEY, CDR2 SVGAGI. Trimming pared 9 bases from V and 5 bases from J, leaving 11 bases between. The CDR3 length is 11 residues. CDR3 sequence: CARGAKDEQYF. Written as DNA, the CDR3 is TGTGCCAGGGGGGCCAAGGACGAGCAGTACTTC.

The genes are TRBV10-3 and TRBJ2-1; D uncertain. CDR3 size: 11 residues. Germline lookup yields CDR1 ENHRY and CDR2 SYGVKD. Trimming left V 8 bases short and J 5 bases short, with 7 bases between. The CDR3 nucleotides are TGTGCCATCCAGTGGAACAATGAGCAGTTCTTC. Residues: CAIQWNNEQFF.

A word on this clone: Distinct nucleotide sequences in the sample also encode this CDR3. The V call is TRBV7-9, the J call TRBJ1-4; D may be TRBD1 (5 bases). The CDR3 is made up of 15 amino acids. The V and J ends lost 1 base and 6 bases respectively, with 12 bases between them. CDR1 is SEHNR, CDR2 FQNEAQ, per germline (reference sequence). The CDR3: CASSLGRGGDEKLFF. Written as DNA, the CDR3 is TGTGCCAGCAGCTTAGGAAGGGGCGGGGATGAAAAACTGTTTTTT.

This chain joins TRBV2 and TRBJ2-6; D uncertain. The CDR3 is made up of 14 amino acids. CDR1 SNHLY and CDR2 FYNNEI come from the germline V gene. Trimming removed 6 bases from V and 0 bases from J, with 6 bases in between. Here the CDR3 reads CASSMSSGANVLTF. For the CDR3, the DNA is TGTGCCAGCAGCATGAGCTCTGGGGCCAACGTCCTGACTTTC. Combining the CDR3 with reference TRBV2 and TRBJ2-6 gives the whole variable domain EPEVTQTPSHQVTQMGQEVILRCVPISNHLYFYWYRQILGQKVEFLVSFYNNEISEKSEIFDDQFSVERPDGSNFTLKIRSTKLEDSAMYFCASSMSSGANVLTFGAGSRLTVL.